These 28 T cell receptor beta chains share one sample of origin, sequenced in a study of CD8+ T cells in alopecia areata. Once RNA had been extracted, it was reverse transcribed into cDNA to act as the sequencing template. Assay used: immunoSEQ multiplex PCR; TCRdb lists only in-frame clones, some missing. In the table there are approximately 280,000 clones, 58% of which are singletons. Treatment specified: oral pan-JAK inhibitor, 5-10 mg twice daily. The sample in question was CD4+ T cells sorted from blood, obtained at week 24, from a patient treated with tofacitinib. The source of these receptors is a human donor with alopecia areata.

This chain links TRBV6-5 with TRBJ1-5, with no clear D. The ends were cut back, 7 bases at V and 3 bases at J, with 1 base in the middle. The CDR3 spans 10 residues. Germline CDR1 and CDR2: MNHEY and SVGAGI. CDR3 sequence: CASNNQPQHF. CDR3 DNA sequence: TGTGCCAGCAACAATCAGCCCCAGCATTTT.

The rearrangement uses TRBV4-3 and TRBJ1-1, with 7 bases that match TRBD1. The CDR3 is 14 residues long. Germline V gene lookup returns CDR1 LGHNA and CDR2 YSLEER. V lost 2 bases, J lost 3 bases, and 3 bases stayed unmatched. The CDR3 reads CASSQPDRYTEAFF. CDR3 sequence (DNA): TGCGCCAGCAGCCAACCGGACAGGTACACTGAAGCTTTCTTT.

The chain recombines TRBV7-9 with TRBJ1-2; D uncertain. This CDR3 region has 16 residues. Germline V gene lookup returns CDR1 SEHNR and CDR2 FQNEAQ (reference sequence). Trimming shortened V by 8 bases and J by 2 bases, and 21 bases separated the two germline ends. The CDR3 reads CASGAVGRPPNYGYTF. The CDR3 DNA follows: TGTGCCAGCGGAGCAGTAGGAAGACCGCCGAACTATGGCTACACCTTC.

V gene TRBV28 combines with J gene TRBJ2-4; D gene ambiguous. V lost 4 bases and J 2 bases, leaving 9 bases between the germline ends. There are 14 residues in the CDR3. The V gene's germline CDR1 is MDHEN and CDR2 SYDVKM. The CDR3 nucleotides read TGTGCCAGCAGTTCCGGGCCCCCCAAAAACATTCAGTACTTC. Translated: CASSSGPPKNIQYF.

A few counts support this clone. The gene calls are TRBV11-1 and TRBJ1-2; a possible D gene is TRBD1 (6 bases). V shed 0 bases and J shed 8 bases, with 10 bases lying between them. Germline V gene sequence: CDR1 SGHAT, CDR2 FQDESV (reference sequence). This CDR3 is built from 13 residues. The CDR3 sequence is CASSLAPTGGYTF. For the CDR3, the DNA is TGTGCCAGCAGCTTAGCGCCGACAGGAGGCTACACCTTC.

This clone occurred a few times. The chain uses TRBV29-1 and TRBJ1-3; 7 nucleotides agree with TRBD1. The CDR3 spans 16 residues. The trim removed 2 bases at V and 0 bases at J, leaving 7 bases unmatched. Per the germline V gene, CDR1 is SQVTM and CDR2 is ANQGSEA. The CDR3 loop is CSVESWTGTSGNTIYF. CDR3 sequence (DNA): TGCAGCGTTGAAAGTTGGACAGGAACCTCTGGAAACACCATATATTTT. The whole variable domain, remainder taken from reference TRBV29-1 and TRBJ1-3, is SAVISQKPSRDICQRGTSLTIQCQVDSQVTMMFWYRQQPGQSLTLIATANQGSEATYESGFVIDKFPISRPNLTFSTLTVSNMSPEDSSIYLCSVESWTGTSGNTIYFGEGSWLTVV.

The V call is TRBV11-2, the J call TRBJ1-1; possible D gene TRBD1, 5 bases. The CDR3 covers 14 residues. Germline V gene data show CDR1 as SGHAT and CDR2 as FQNNGV. V lost 0 bases and J lost 5, with 10 bases in between. The DNA for the CDR3 is TGTGCCAGCAGCTTAGATCGGGGGACGACTGAAGCTTTCTTT. Its protein is CASSLDRGTTEAFF.

The chain recombines TRBV23-1 with TRBJ1-5, with D maybe TRBD1 (6 bases). TRBV23-1 is reported as an ORF; its role is uncertain. The CDR3 totals 14 residues. V lost 7 bases and J lost 3, with 13 bases in between. The CDR3 bases are TGCGCCAGCAAAGGGGGAGGGGTCAATCAGCCCCAGCATTTT. Its translation: CASKGGGVNQPQHF.

The V gene is TRBV7-2, the J gene TRBJ1-2; D is ambiguous. The CDR3 extends over 14 amino acids. Germline CDR1 SGHTA, CDR2 FQGNSA. V lost 5 bases and J 7 bases, leaving 17 bases between the germline ends. The CDR3 DNA reads TGTGCCAGCAGCCCACATAACCTATTGGGTGGCTACACCTTC. Translation gives CASSPHNLLGGYTF.

This chain joins TRBV30 and TRBJ2-7; 9 nucleotides match TRBD1. CDR3 length: 14 residues. J lost 2 bases, V lost 2 bases, and 4 bases had no gene match. Per the germline V gene, CDR1 is GTSNPN and CDR2 is SVGIG (reference sequence). The CDR3 sequence is CAWSLGQGPYEQYF. The CDR3 DNA follows: TGTGCCTGGAGTCTGGGACAGGGACCCTACGAGCAGTACTTC. Filled out from reference TRBV30 and TRBJ2-7, the complete variable domain reads SQTIHQWPATLVQPVGSPLSLECTVEGTSNPNLYWYRQAAGRGLQLLFYSVGIGQISSEVPQNLSASRPQDRQFILSSKKLLLSDSGFYLCAWSLGQGPYEQYFGPGTRLTVT.

This clone was found a few times. The V gene is TRBV29-1, the J gene TRBJ2-3; D is perhaps TRBD2 (5 bases). This CDR3 comprises 14 residues. The germline V gene encodes CDR1 SQVTM and CDR2 ANQGSEA. Deletions cut 0 bases from V and 3 bases from J, with 10 bases between. CDR3 in amino acids: CSVEDRRATDTQYF. The CDR3 DNA reads as TGCAGCGTTGAAGATCGGCGGGCTACAGATACGCAGTATTTT.

This clone was seen only a few times. This chain connects TRBV5-6 to TRBJ2-1; D may be TRBD1 (5 bases). V lost 4 bases to trimming and J lost 10 bases, with 15 bases between them. The CDR3 sequence is 13 residues long. The germline gives CDR1 SGHDT, CDR2 YYEEEE. This CDR3 is CASSAGRVREQFF. In nucleotides, the CDR3 is TGTGCCAGCAGCGCAGGCAGGGTTCGGGAGCAGTTCTTC.

This clone has only one observation. V and J are TRBV2 and TRBJ2-2; TRBD1 matches 9 bases. This CDR3 comprises 15 residues. Trimming removed 10 bases from V and 6 bases from J; junction bases left unmatched: 12. CDR1 SNHLY and CDR2 FYNNEI come from the germline V gene. Written as DNA, the CDR3 is TGTGCCACCACGCGGGACAGGGTGTCCTCCGGGGAGCTGTTTTTT. Amino acids: CATTRDRVSSGELFF.

CDR3 sequence: CASSSGNTDTQYF. Written as DNA, the CDR3 is TGCGCCAGCAGCTCGGGCAACACAGATACGCAGTATTTT. V usage is TRBV5-1 and J usage is TRBJ2-3; D is uncertain. Germline V gene lookup returns CDR1 SGHRS and CDR2 YFSETQ. The CDR3 runs to 13 residues. Trimming took off 3 bases at V and 2 bases at J, with 7 bases between the two ends.

This sequence joins TRBV30 and TRBJ2-7, with D perhaps matching TRBD2 (6 bases). Between the trimmed V and J ends, which lost 1 base and 9 bases, there was a span of 13 bases. The germline gives CDR1 GTSNPN, CDR2 SVGIG (reference sequence). This CDR3 has 12 amino acids. CDR3 protein: CAWSASGEVQYF. Here the CDR3 DNA reads TGTGCCTGGAGTGCCTCGGGGGAGGTGCAGTACTTC.

The rearrangement joins TRBV4-1 to TRBJ1-1, with D uncertain. The V and J ends lost 1 base and 0 bases respectively, with 6 bases between them. From germline, CDR1 is MGHRA and CDR2 YSYEKL. The CDR3 is made up of 14 amino acids. As DNA, the CDR3 is TGCGCCAGCAGCCAAGTTTTTATGAACACTGAAGCTTTCTTT. Encoded protein: CASSQVFMNTEAFF.

This chain links TRBV5-1 with TRBJ1-2; 9 nucleotides agree with TRBD1. Trimming removed 6 bases from V and 2 bases from J; junction bases left unmatched: 5. Per germline, CDR1 SGHRS and CDR2 YFSETQ. CDR3 length: 14 amino acids. CDR3 sequence: CASTRTGENYGYTF. The CDR3 nucleotides are TGCGCCAGCACCAGGACAGGGGAGAACTATGGCTACACCTTC.

V gene TRBV7-9 combines with J gene TRBJ2-7; 7 nucleotides align to TRBD1. CDR3 size: 15 residues. Germline loops: CDR1 SEHNR, CDR2 FQNEAQ (reference sequence). V was pared by 0 bases and J by 2 bases, with 4 bases of the junction left unmatched. CDR3 in amino acids: CASSLAAGGTYEQYF. The CDR3 coding sequence is TGTGCCAGCAGCTTAGCGGCAGGGGGAACCTACGAGCAGTACTTC.

This chain joins TRBV5-4 and TRBJ1-1; D is perhaps TRBD1 (5 bases). V was cut by 4 bases and J by 8 bases, with 21 bases left in between. Germline-derived CDR1 and CDR2 are SGHNT and YYREEE (reference sequence). The CDR3 runs 15 residues. This chain's CDR3 is CASSDQGRGAGEAFF. CDR3 coding DNA: TGTGCCAGCAGCGATCAGGGACGGGGCGCCGGGGAAGCTTTCTTT. The whole variable domain, filled in from reference TRBV5-4 and TRBJ1-1, reads ETGVTQSPTHLIKTRGQQVTLRCSSQSGHNTVSWYQQALGQGPQFIFQYYREEENGRGNFPPRFSGLQFPNYSSELNVNALELDDSALYLCASSDQGRGAGEAFFGQGTRLTVV.

The genes are TRBV11-2 and TRBJ2-5; 8 bases are shared with TRBD2. Per germline, CDR1 SGHAT and CDR2 FQNNGV. The V and J ends lost 5 bases and 4 bases, in that order; junction bases with no gene match: 9. The CDR3 is made up of 15 amino acids. CDR3: CASSVSAGGLETQYF. The CDR3 nucleotides read TGTGCCAGCAGCGTTTCCGCGGGGGGACTAGAGACCCAGTACTTC.

This clone has just a few counts. The CDR3 nucleotides are TGTGCCAGCAGCTTAGGCCCAAACCAAGAGACCCAGTACTTC. Residues: CASSLGPNQETQYF. The chain couples TRBV7-2 to TRBJ2-5; no definite D call. The V end lost 1 base, the J end lost 0 bases, and 6 bases lay between the germline ends. The CDR3 has 14 amino acids. CDR1 and CDR2 from the germline V gene are SGHTA and FQGNSA.

V gene TRBV30 combines with J gene TRBJ2-1; tentatively, D is TRBD2 (5 bases). V was cut by 4 bases and J by 10 bases, with 11 bases left in between. Per germline, CDR1 GTSNPN and CDR2 SVGIG (reference sequence). The CDR3 contains 11 residues. CDR3 DNA sequence: TGTGCCTGGAATTATGGCGGGGAGCAGTTCTTC. Amino acids: CAWNYGGEQFF.

This chain links TRBV30 with TRBJ1-2; a possible D gene is TRBD1 (5 bases). CDR3 length: 14 residues. The V end lost 1 base, the J end lost 14 bases, and 23 bases lay between the germline ends. From germline, CDR1 is GTSNPN and CDR2 SVGIG (reference sequence). The CDR3 bases are TGTGCCTGGAGTGGGGGGATCGCGGGAAGCCTTGAGACCTTC. Its protein product is CAWSGGIAGSLETF.

This chain joins TRBV19 and TRBJ2-7; TRBD1 matches 9 bases. The CDR3 runs 14 residues. The J segment lost 3 bases and the V segment lost 1 base, leaving 1 base of the junction unmatched. Germline V gene sequence: CDR1 LNHDA, CDR2 SQIVND (reference sequence). The CDR3 spells CASSIGDRVYEQYF. The CDR3 nucleotides are TGTGCCAGTAGTATAGGGGACAGGGTCTACGAGCAGTACTTC.

Only a few counts were recorded for this clone. The chain combines TRBV15 with TRBJ2-4; the D gene is possibly TRBD2 (6 bases). In germline, CDR1 is LNHNV, CDR2 YYDKDF (reference sequence). The CDR3 has 16 amino acids. The V end lost 5 bases, the J end lost 0 bases, and 14 bases lay between the germline ends. The CDR3 coding sequence is TGTGCCACCAGCGGGGGGTCAAGCCTAGCCAAAAACATTCAGTACTTC. This codes for CATSGGSSLAKNIQYF.

Of note for this clone: One junction end does not reproduce the germline sequence, and a read error may be involved. The chain links TRBV30 to TRBJ2-7, with 11 bases that match TRBD1. Germline values: CDR1 GTSNPN, CDR2 SVGIG (reference sequence). This CDR3 contains 13 residues. The DNA for the CDR3 is TGTGCCTGGAGCCTTAGCGGACAGGGGGCGAGTATCTTC. Its protein product is CAWSLSGQGASIF.

Note on this clone: The CDR3 does not end in the conserved phenylalanine or tryptophan, so this is likely a read error. The rearrangement uses TRBV13 and TRBJ1-6, with a tentative D call TRBD1 (6 bases). The V gene's germline CDR1 is PRHDT and CDR2 FYEKMQ (reference sequence). Trimming cost V 3 bases and J 10 bases, with 16 bases left between them. CDR3 length: 15 residues. The CDR3 here is CASSLGQRLSSPLHS. The CDR3 coding sequence is TGTGCCAGCAGCTTGGGACAAAGACTCTCCTCACCCCTCCACTCT.

The chain employs TRBV6-5 and TRBJ2-1; 14 positions match TRBD2. Germline loops: CDR1 MNHEY, CDR2 SVGAGI. V lost 4 bases, J lost 13 bases, and 9 bases stayed unmatched. This CDR3 is 15 amino acids long. CDR3 sequence: CASSSPGLAGETQFF. CDR3 DNA sequence: TGTGCCAGCAGTTCCCCGGGACTAGCGGGGGAAACACAGTTCTTC.